This T cell receptor beta chain was obtained from a study of T cell responses to AZD1222 COVID-19 vaccine. The study's findings and limits: Clonal diversity may have been underestimated, and the donors were mostly white British, with more females than males. Spike-specific TCR depth and breadth grew after two AZD1222 doses.

Here immunoSEQ multiplex PCR was the method, and the copy in TCRdb shows in-frame clones only, minus some. The sample shows about 86,000 clones, roughly nine tenths of them seen only once. As regards this clone: The antigen is unknown.

The CDR3 length is 15 residues. The ends lost 5 bases at V and 2 bases at J; junction bases unmatched: 4. Per germline, CDR1 MNHEY and CDR2 SMNVEV (reference sequence). The receptor was isolated from an adult who received the AZD1222 COVID-19 vaccine. The sample consisted of peripheral blood, taken 28 days after the second AZD1222 dose. V usage is TRBV27 and J usage is TRBJ2-1, with 9 bases lining up with TRBD2. For the CDR3, the DNA is TGTGCCAGCAGTGTAGCGGGGGAGACCTACAATGAGCAGTTCTTC. This sequence encodes CASSVAGETYNEQFF.